This TCR beta chain was identified during a study of T cell repertoires in cytomegalovirus infection. Overall study: Matching HLA type, along with CMV infection, was indicated by public TCR beta signatures.

Concerning this clonotype itself: Its antigen is not known.

Each CDR3 protein gets one entry after TCRdb re-called the reads with MiXCR. The sample has about 70,000 distinct CDR3 sequences, around 20% seen once. Whole-study findings and limits: HLA-C-restricted, CMV-specific TCR beta clonotypes were dominant ex vivo.

CDR1 and CDR2 (germline): MGHDK, SYGVNS. This CDR3 spans 12 amino acids. Trimming shortened V by 8 bases and J by 5 bases, and 12 bases separated the two germline ends. Material: CD8+ T cells from cultured PBMCs, obtained from culture after CMV antigen stimulation. This rearrangement joins TRBV25-1 to TRBJ1-1, with D possibly matching TRBD1 (6 bases). This clonotype was obtained from a human donor in good health (CMV status not recorded). Some clones in this sample may be carry-over from other donors' samples. CDR3 protein: CASGGEETEAFF. The CDR3 coding sequence is TGTGCCAGCGGGGGCGAGGAGACTGAAGCTTTCTTT.